This T cell receptor (beta chain) was profiled in a study of vaccination effects on CD4 cells after COVID-19. The protocol was immunoSEQ multiplex PCR, while the TCRdb copy is restricted to in-frame clones and leaves out a portion. Among roughly 13,000 clones, 55% to 85% were seen once, and the ten largest hold more than 8%. CD4+ T cells specific for antigen were expanded with viral peptide pools by the ViraFEST assay before sequencing. Culture proceeded for roughly ten days, and CD4+ T cells were then isolated. Participants received two doses of either the BNT162b2 or mRNA-1273 vaccine. CDR3 size: 14 residues. Between the trimmed V and J ends, which lost 0 bases and 2 bases, there was a span of 8 bases. The germline V gene encodes CDR1 SGHDT and CDR2 YYEEEE. For this clone: Antigen unknown.

The clonotype originates from a human donor who received a COVID-19 vaccine. Sequencing used CD4+ T cells from PBMCs cultured with SARS-CoV-2 spike peptides, obtained after COVID-19 vaccination. The chain combines TRBV5-6 with TRBJ1-2; D unresolved. The chain's CDR3 is CASSLGPDNYGYTF. In nucleotides, the CDR3 is TGTGCCAGCAGCTTGGGACCAGACAACTATGGCTACACCTTC.